Sequencing of this T cell receptor (beta chain) was carried out in a study of high-grade serous ovarian cancer treatment subgroups. Trimming took 0 bases from V and 2 from J; bases not matched to a gene: 12. Germline V CDR1 and CDR2: KGHSH, LQKENI. This CDR3 has 18 amino acids. Libraries were prepared by immunoSEQ multiplex PCR; TCRdb keeps only in-frame clonotypes and omits some of them. The sample has about 590 clones, just under 80% seen once. Tumor tissue was taken before any definitive surgery or chemotherapy was given. The sequencing input was tumor tissue. The clonotype comes from a human donor with high-grade serous ovarian cancer. The chain joins TRBV18 to TRBJ2-5, with 7 bases lining up with TRBD2. The CDR3 bases are TGTGCCAGCTCACCACCTTCGCCTACTAGCGTCCGACAAGAGACCCAGTACTTC. It yields the protein CASSPPSPTSVRQETQYF.